The T cell receptor beta chain described here comes from a study of neoadjuvant anti-PD-1 for oral cavity cancer. The time point denotes: after neoadjuvant nivolumab, at surgical resection. The protocol was immunoSEQ multiplex PCR, while the TCRdb copy is restricted to in-frame clones and leaves out a portion. Among around 5,000 clones listed, over 50% were seen once. This CDR3 is 14 amino acids long. With 4 bases removed from V and 4 bases from J, the gap between germline ends came to 13 bases. CDR1 is SNHLY, CDR2 FYNNEI, per germline. V and J are TRBV2 and TRBJ1-2; D unresolved. This TCR derives from a person between 40 and 85 years old with oral cavity squamous cell carcinoma. The sequencing here drew on tumor tissue, taken after nivolumab (anti-PD-1) treatment. The CDR3 is CASSGEEDRYGYTF. In DNA, the CDR3 is TGTGCCAGCAGTGGAGAGGAGGACCGCTATGGCTACACCTTC.